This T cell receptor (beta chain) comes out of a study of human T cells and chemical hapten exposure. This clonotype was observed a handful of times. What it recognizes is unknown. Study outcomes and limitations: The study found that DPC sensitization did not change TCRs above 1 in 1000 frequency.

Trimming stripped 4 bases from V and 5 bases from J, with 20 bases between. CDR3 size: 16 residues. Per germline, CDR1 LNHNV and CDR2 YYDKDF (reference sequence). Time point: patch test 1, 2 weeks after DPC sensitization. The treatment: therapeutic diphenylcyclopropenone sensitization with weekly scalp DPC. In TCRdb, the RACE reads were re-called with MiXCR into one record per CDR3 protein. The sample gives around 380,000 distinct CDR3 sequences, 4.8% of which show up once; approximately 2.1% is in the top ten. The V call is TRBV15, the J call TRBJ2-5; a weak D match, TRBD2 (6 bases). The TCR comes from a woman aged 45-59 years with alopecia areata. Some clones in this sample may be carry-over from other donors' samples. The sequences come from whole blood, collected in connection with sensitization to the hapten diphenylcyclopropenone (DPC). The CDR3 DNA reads TGTGCCACCAGCAAAGGCGAAGGACACCGGGGGGAGACCCAGTACTTC. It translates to CATSKGEGHRGETQYF.